Below are 13 T cell receptor beta chains sequenced from a single sample in a study of CD8+CD57+ T cells in acquired aplastic anemia. Investigators profiled TCR beta VDJ and CDR3 from genomic DNA template. From the reads, TCRdb called clonotypes with MiXCR, one entry per CDR3 protein. The sample consists of about 290,000 distinct CDR3 sequences, approximately 58% of them appearing once. Sequencing was done on patients that had shown CD8+CD57+ cell expansion by flow cytometry. The sequenced material came from sorted CD4+, CD8+, or CD8+CD57+ T cells (not recorded which) from PBMCs. These receptor sequences come from a human donor with aplastic anemia.

This clonotype was recorded at least ten times. This rearrangement joins TRBV19 to TRBJ1-5; TRBD1 aligns across 10 bases. In germline, CDR1 is LNHDA, CDR2 SQIVND (reference sequence). With 4 bases clipped from V and 1 base from J, the junction kept 1 base outside the gene matches. The CDR3 has 15 amino acids. CDR3 sequence: CASSTGQGSNQPQHF. The CDR3 coding sequence is TGTGCCAGTAGTACGGGACAGGGGAGCAATCAGCCCCAGCATTTT.

At least ten counts were recorded for this clonotype. The rearrangement joins TRBV20-1 to TRBJ2-6; D gene unclear. The CDR3 is 14 amino acids. Germline V gives CDR1 DFQATT, CDR2 SNEGSKA (reference sequence). Trimming pared 5 bases from V and 0 bases from J, leaving 8 bases between. CDR3 protein: CSASKYSGANVLTF. The CDR3 DNA sequence: TGCAGTGCTTCCAAATACTCTGGGGCCAACGTCCTGACTTTC.

This clonotype has a count of ten or more. The chain employs TRBV19 and TRBJ2-5; 10 nucleotides line up with TRBD2. Trimming cost V 2 bases and J 7 bases; bases outside gene matches: 13. The CDR3 contains 17 residues. Germline loops: CDR1 LNHDA, CDR2 SQIVND (reference sequence). The CDR3 nucleotides are TGTGCCAGTAGTATATATTCGGCTAGCGGGAGCGGGGCGACCCAGTACTTC. Amino acids: CASSIYSASGSGATQYF.

This clonotype was seen at least ten times. This chain joins TRBV2 and TRBJ1-2; D is uncertain. This CDR3 spans 15 amino acids. Germline CDR1 is SNHLY and CDR2 is FYNNEI. The V end lost 8 bases, the J end lost 4 bases, and 20 bases lay between the germline ends. The CDR3 loop is CASSLNPWTGYGYTF. The CDR3 region has the DNA TGTGCCAGCTCCCTAAACCCGTGGACGGGCTATGGCTACACCTTC.

The chain uses TRBV7-2 and TRBJ2-7, with TRBD1 as a possible D gene (6 bases). The V gene's germline CDR1 is SGHTA and CDR2 FQGNSA. V was cut by 5 bases and J by 6 bases, with 20 bases left in between. The CDR3 covers 15 residues. CDR3 DNA: TGTGCCAGCAGCCCCGGACTTCGGGGCAGGGGCGAGCAGTACTTC. It is translated as CASSPGLRGRGEQYF.

This clonotype occurred a few times. The chain joins TRBV29-1 to TRBJ2-2; D tentatively fits TRBD1 or TRBD2 (5 bases each). The CDR3 length is 15 residues. Germline V CDR1 and CDR2: SQVTM, ANQGSEA. V was cut by 6 bases and J by 5 bases, with 19 bases left in between. This CDR3 reads CSVAQGGGRTGELFF. CDR3 coding DNA: TGCAGCGTAGCCCAGGGCGGAGGACGGACCGGGGAGCTGTTTTTT.

The CDR3 spells CASSLRLFDEQFF. CDR3 nucleotides: TGCGCCAGCAGCTTGAGGCTGTTCGATGAGCAGTTCTTC. This sequence joins TRBV5-1 and TRBJ2-1; D not certain. The CDR3 is made up of 13 amino acids. Trimming shortened V by 1 base and J by 8 bases, and 10 bases separated the two germline ends. Germline V gene data show CDR1 as SGHRS and CDR2 as YFSETQ.

In this sample, this clonotype turned up many times. The chain has TRBV4-2 and TRBJ2-2; TRBD2 is a possible D gene (6 bases). CDR1 and CDR2 from the germline V gene are LGHNA and YNFKEQ. V was pared by 2 bases and J by 4 bases, with 8 bases between. This CDR3 spans 14 amino acids. This CDR3 reads CASSQLGGTGELFF. DNA of the CDR3: TGTGCCAGCAGCCAACTCGGGGGCACCGGGGAGCTGTTTTTT.

The J gene is TRBJ2-5, the V gene TRBV19, with a possible D match to TRBD2 (7 bases). The CDR3 runs 13 residues. V lost 6 bases and J lost 5, with 13 bases in between. Per the germline V gene, CDR1 is LNHDA and CDR2 is SQIVND (reference sequence). The CDR3 sequence: CASSRGAGETQYF. CDR3 sequence (DNA): TGTGCCAGTAGCCGGGGGGCCGGGGAGACCCAGTACTTC.

A single count supports this clonotype. V usage is TRBV29-1 and J usage is TRBJ2-7, with D hard to call. Looked up from germline, CDR1 is SQVTM and CDR2 is ANQGSEA. CDR3 length: 12 amino acids. Trimming cost V 5 bases and J 2 bases, with 10 bases left between them. CDR3 in DNA: TGCAGCGTTACCGGGTTAACCTACGAGCAGTACTTC. Amino acid sequence: CSVTGLTYEQYF.

This clonotype was observed a few times. The rearrangement uses TRBV10-3 and TRBJ1-1; D is uncertain. CDR1 and CDR2 from the germline V gene are ENHRY and SYGVKD. V lost 3 bases to trimming and J lost 0 bases, with 14 bases between them. This CDR3 spans 16 amino acids. CDR3 sequence (DNA): TGTGCCATCAGTGATCAATGGCAGATGATGAACACTGAAGCTTTCTTT. Its protein product is CAISDQWQMMNTEAFF.

This rearrangement joins TRBV29-1 to TRBJ2-3, with a possible D match to TRBD2 (6 bases). The length of the CDR3 is 14 residues. Germline lookup yields CDR1 SQVTM and CDR2 ANQGSEA. V was pared by 6 bases and J by 3 bases, with 16 bases between. In DNA form, the CDR3 reads TGCAGCGTGGACCCGTGGGAGGTTACAGATACGCAGTATTTT. Protein sequence: CSVDPWEVTDTQYF.

J is TRBJ2-3 and V is TRBV7-6; TRBD1 aligns across 8 bases. With 0 bases clipped from V and 3 bases from J, the junction kept 2 bases outside the gene matches. This CDR3 comprises 15 residues. Germline loops: CDR1 SGHVS, CDR2 FNYEAQ. The CDR3, as DNA: TGTGCCAGCAGCTTAGCGCAGGGGGCTACAGATACGCAGTATTTT. The encoded protein is CASSLAQGATDTQYF.